The 22 T cell receptor beta chains in this list originate from one sample, sequenced in a study of PD-1 blockade in classical Hodgkin lymphoma. Relapse was seen in all patients after autologous stem cell transplantation, and brentuximab vedotin exposure was variable. TCRdb's table, derived via immunoSEQ multiplex PCR, lists solely in-frame clones and lacks some. The sample has about 21,000 clones; around 65% are singletons. Sequencing used peripheral blood mononuclear cells (PBMCs), obtained at baseline. The receptors originated from a human donor with classical Hodgkin lymphoma.

This chain's CDR3 is CASSRDRVTPGELFF. The CDR3 bases are TGTGCCAGCAGCCGCGACCGGGTTACACCCGGGGAGCTGTTTTTT. The V call is TRBV4-2, the J call TRBJ2-2; D not certain. Germline V CDR1 and CDR2: LGHNA, YNFKEQ. This CDR3 region has 15 residues. The ends were cut back, 4 bases at V and 6 bases at J, with 15 bases in the middle.

Only a few counts were recorded for this clone. J is TRBJ2-1 and V is TRBV9, with D hard to call. Germline V CDR1 and CDR2: SGDLS, YYNGEE. Deletions cut 0 bases from V and 0 bases from J, with 13 bases between. This CDR3 is built from 17 residues. The CDR3 spells CASSVDIAAPSYNEQFF. As DNA, the CDR3 is TGTGCCAGCAGCGTAGATATTGCCGCGCCCTCCTACAATGAGCAGTTCTTC.

J is TRBJ2-1 and V is TRBV10-3; no clear D gene. The germline V gene has CDR1 ENHRY and CDR2 SYGVKD. The V end was cut by 3 bases, the J end by 6 bases, with 3 bases between. The CDR3 covers 11 residues. As DNA, the CDR3 is TGTGCCATCAGTGATTTCAATGAGCAGTTCTTC. Amino acid sequence: CAISDFNEQFF.

The chain has TRBV21-1 and TRBJ2-3; the table's D call TRBD2 went unverified against the DNA. TRBV21-1 counts as a pseudogene. The CDR3 runs 16 residues. The CDR3 loop reads CASSKAGGATTDTQYF. CDR3 DNA: TGTGCCAGCAGCAAAGCGGGGGGGGCGACCACAGATACGCAGTATTTT.

This chain links TRBV4-2 with TRBJ1-5, with D uncertain. V was clipped by 3 bases and J by 6 bases, with 24 bases between them. Per germline, CDR1 LGHNA and CDR2 YNFKEQ. CDR3 length equals 18 residues. CDR3 sequence (DNA): TGTGCCAGCAGCCAGTATGGGTTAGAGGGTCTCTTCCCTCAGCCCCAGCATTTT. Protein product: CASSQYGLEGLFPQPQHF.

The genes are TRBV28 and TRBJ1-4; D may be TRBD1 (6 bases). The CDR3 has 16 amino acids. The germline V and J ends were trimmed by 8 bases and 6 bases, with 22 bases remaining between them. From germline, CDR1 is MDHEN and CDR2 SYDVKM. The DNA of the CDR3 is TGTGCCAGCCTACCTCTAGTACAGGGCCTACATGAAAAACTGTTTTTT. Protein sequence: CASLPLVQGLHEKLFF.

The genes are TRBV6-5 and TRBJ1-6; the D is unclear. Germline loops: CDR1 MNHEY, CDR2 SVGAGI. The CDR3 totals 15 residues. The V and J ends lost 7 bases and 0 bases respectively, with 10 bases between them. The CDR3, as DNA: TGTGCCAGCATCCCGCGTGTCTCCTATAATTCACCCCTCCACTTT. It translates to CASIPRVSYNSPLHF.

This clone was counted between two and nine times. V is TRBV12-5 and J is TRBJ2-5; 8 bases are shared with TRBD2. Germline V gene lookup returns CDR1 LGHNT and CDR2 FRNRAP. With V trimmed by 6 bases and J by 7 bases, 7 bases remained unmatched. This CDR3 spans 13 amino acids. In DNA, the CDR3 is TGTGCTAGTGGCCGGGAGGGGAAAGTGACCCAGTACTTC. Protein sequence: CASGREGKVTQYF.

The chain recombines TRBV18 with TRBJ1-4, with 7 bases that match TRBD1. V gave up 6 bases and J gave up 5 bases; unmatched junction bases: 9. CDR1 is KGHSH, CDR2 LQKENI, per germline. The CDR3 runs 15 residues. The CDR3 here is CASSFRDRQNEKLFF. In DNA, the CDR3 is TGTGCCAGCTCGTTCCGGGACAGACAGAATGAAAAACTGTTTTTT.

The chain combines TRBV25-1 with TRBJ2-5; 8 positions match TRBD2. Germline V CDR1 and CDR2: MGHDK, SYGVNS. This CDR3 contains 18 residues. The ends lost 3 bases at V and 7 bases at J; junction bases unmatched: 19. CDR3 DNA sequence: TGTGCCAGCAGTGAGGGGACCAGCGGGGGCCTCGGGTGGGGGACCCAGTACTTC. As protein: CASSEGTSGGLGWGTQYF.

V and J are TRBV6-6 and TRBJ1-1; D may be TRBD1 (6 bases). The CDR3 sequence is 15 residues long. Trimming shortened V by 0 bases and J by 1 base, and 9 bases separated the two germline ends. In germline, CDR1 is MNHNY, CDR2 SVGAGI (reference sequence). CDR3 in amino acids: CASSYSPGQNTEAFF. For the CDR3, the DNA is TGTGCCAGCAGTTACTCCCCGGGACAGAACACTGAAGCTTTCTTT.

This clone was seen once. J is TRBJ2-7 and V is TRBV28; 8 positions match TRBD1. Germline V gene sequence: CDR1 MDHEN, CDR2 SYDVKM. This CDR3 region has 15 residues. V shed 4 bases and J 12 bases; nucleotides not matched to a gene: 17. The CDR3: CASSSSPEGTGPPYF. The CDR3 bases are TGTGCCAGCAGTTCCTCCCCCGAAGGGACAGGTCCCCCGTACTTC.

J is TRBJ1-1 and V is TRBV7-2, with D hard to call. The CDR3 runs 14 residues. The V gene lost 1 base and the J gene lost 3 bases, with 9 bases spanning the gap. Germline V gene lookup returns CDR1 SGHTA and CDR2 FQGNSA. The CDR3 region is CASSLVVRYTEAFF. CDR3 nucleotides: TGTGCCAGCAGCTTAGTAGTGAGGTACACTGAAGCTTTCTTT.

This clone ranks as medium-sized. V usage is TRBV11-3 and J usage is TRBJ2-3, with 7 bases fitting TRBD2. The CDR3 is 16 residues long. The V gene's germline CDR1 is SGHNT and CDR2 YENEEA. V shed 3 bases, J shed 6 bases, and the junction held 12 bases outside the gene matches. The CDR3 here is CASSFGIAGLIDTQYF. In DNA form, the CDR3 reads TGTGCCAGCAGCTTTGGTATAGCGGGTCTCATTGATACGCAGTATTTT.

The V and J genes are TRBV25-1 and TRBJ2-3, with 10 bases lining up with TRBD1. This CDR3 region has 14 residues. With V trimmed by 7 bases and J by 4 bases, 5 bases remained unmatched. Per germline, CDR1 MGHDK and CDR2 SYGVNS. The CDR3 DNA reads TGTGCCAGCACCATGGGGACAGGGGCAGATACGCAGTATTTT. Translating it yields CASTMGTGADTQYF.

This chain connects TRBV6-5 to TRBJ2-7; perhaps TRBD2 as D (6 bases). Trimming pared 7 bases from V and 3 bases from J, leaving 19 bases between. Germline CDR1 MNHEY, CDR2 SVGAGI. The CDR3 is made up of 15 amino acids. As DNA, the CDR3 is TGTGCCAGCACTTCGGGACTTCCCCTCCGCTACGAGCAGTACTTC. Translated, it gives CASTSGLPLRYEQYF.

The chain recombines TRBV4-3 with TRBJ2-3; D unresolved. The CDR3 is made up of 14 amino acids. CDR1 and CDR2 from the germline V gene are LGHNA and YSLEER. Trimming took off 2 bases at V and 6 bases at J, with 12 bases between the two ends. The DNA of the CDR3 is TGCGCCAGCAGCCAAAGGTTTGTGGCGGATACGCAGTATTTT. It encodes CASSQRFVADTQYF.

The gene calls are TRBV5-1 and TRBJ1-5; D unresolved. Germline loops: CDR1 SGHRS, CDR2 YFSETQ. The V end lost 4 bases, the J end lost 5 bases, and 16 bases lay between the germline ends. The CDR3 is made up of 15 amino acids. As DNA, the CDR3 is TGCGCCAGCAGCGCGACATCCCGCAGCGATCAGCCCCAGCATTTT. The encoded protein is CASSATSRSDQPQHF.

The chain recombines TRBV11-2 with TRBJ2-7; D possibly corresponds to TRBD2 (7 bases). V shed 5 bases and J shed 3 bases, with 17 bases lying between them. CDR3 length: 15 amino acids. The V gene's germline CDR1 is SGHAT and CDR2 FQNNGV. CDR3 nucleotides: TGTGCCAGCAGCGGAGAGGGGGGGATGGGCTACGAGCAGTACTTC. Translating it yields CASSGEGGMGYEQYF.

In this sample, this clone turned up once. The chain has TRBV11-2 and TRBJ2-5; the D is unclear. Gene TRBJ2-7 matches the end of the DNA better, so the J call may be wrong. The CDR3 is 12 amino acids. Germline-derived CDR1 and CDR2 are SGHAT and FQNNGV. The CDR3 DNA reads TGTGCCAGCAGCTTAATAGGTTACGAGCAGTACTTC. Translated, it gives CASSLIGYEQYF.

This clone came up a few times. CDR3 coding DNA: TGTGCCAGCAGCTTAGAGCCGAGCTCCTACAATGAGCAGTTCTTC. Protein: CASSLEPSSYNEQFF. The chain combines TRBV7-2 with TRBJ2-1, with unresolved D. This CDR3 contains 15 residues. Trimming shortened V by 1 base and J by 0 bases, and 7 bases separated the two germline ends. CDR1 and CDR2 from the germline V gene are SGHTA and FQGNSA.

The V call is TRBV4-1, the J call TRBJ1-5; D ambiguous. Germline V lookup: CDR1 MGHRA, CDR2 YSYEKL. V was clipped by 0 bases and J by 3 bases, with 3 bases between them. CDR3 size: 13 residues. The chain's CDR3 is CASSQEFNQPQHF. The CDR3 DNA reads TGCGCCAGCAGCCAAGAATTCAATCAGCCCCAGCATTTT.